This T cell receptor (beta chain) derives from a study of PD-1 blockade in classical Hodgkin lymphoma. Overall study results and limits: The authors have not defined what causes the repertoire differences, possibly disease activity or prior therapy.

On this clone itself: Its specificity is unknown.

Relapse was seen in all patients after autologous stem cell transplantation, and brentuximab vedotin exposure was variable. Complete response, partial response or progressive disease were the best responses. Here immunoSEQ multiplex PCR was the method, and the copy in TCRdb shows in-frame clones only, minus some. The sample contains several thousand clones, approximately 84% of which appear only once. CDR1 GTSNPN and CDR2 SVGIG come from the germline V gene (reference sequence). V lost 1 base, J lost 5 bases, and 11 bases lay in between. This CDR3 has 13 residues. The genes are TRBV30 and TRBJ1-2; D gene ambiguous. This sequence was found in a human donor with classical Hodgkin lymphoma. Material: peripheral blood mononuclear cells (PBMCs), obtained at baseline. CDR3 DNA: TGTGCCTGGAGTGCTAGACTCGGGTATGGCTACACCTTC. Protein: CAWSARLGYGYTF.